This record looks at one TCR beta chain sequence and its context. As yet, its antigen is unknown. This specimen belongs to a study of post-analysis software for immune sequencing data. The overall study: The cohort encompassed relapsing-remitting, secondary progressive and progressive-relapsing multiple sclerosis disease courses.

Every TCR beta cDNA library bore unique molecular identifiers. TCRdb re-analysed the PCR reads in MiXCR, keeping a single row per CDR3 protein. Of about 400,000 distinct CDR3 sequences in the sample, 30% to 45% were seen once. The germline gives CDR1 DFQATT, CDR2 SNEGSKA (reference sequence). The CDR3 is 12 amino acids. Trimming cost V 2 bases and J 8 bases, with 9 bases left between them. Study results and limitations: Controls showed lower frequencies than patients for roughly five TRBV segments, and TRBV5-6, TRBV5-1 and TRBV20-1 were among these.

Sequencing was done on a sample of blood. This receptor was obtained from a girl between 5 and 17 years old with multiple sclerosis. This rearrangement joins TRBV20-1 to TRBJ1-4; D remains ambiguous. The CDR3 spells CSARIQGEKLFF. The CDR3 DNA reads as TGCAGTGCTAGAATACAAGGAGAAAAACTGTTTTTT.